This T cell receptor beta chain was captured in a study of blood T cell repertoires in COVID-19. At the level of the study: Researchers got acute and convalescent COVID-19 samples from the United States, Italy and Spain. PBMCs, B-cell-depleted T cells, or T cells provided the cDNA or gDNA that made up the material.

Per the authors' pipeline: Reference gene primer amplification gave estimated nucleated cell counts. Clones were read by immunoSEQ multiplex PCR, and TCRdb kept only the in-frame ones, dropping some. V, J and clone size are those of that table, while D and trimming were read from the DNA. The repertoire holds 160,000 or so clones, with more than 80% as singletons. Sequencing input: peripheral blood. The clonotype comes from a human donor in a cohort sampled during active COVID-19.

CDR3 sequence: CASSLVRTYTDTQYF. The CDR3, as DNA: TGTGCCAGCAGCTTGGTTCGGACTTATACGGATACGCAGTATTTT. The gene calls are TRBV5-4 and TRBJ2-3; D might be TRBD2 (5 bases). The CDR3 contains 15 residues. V was cut by 0 bases and J by 6 bases, with 14 bases left in between. CDR1 and CDR2 (germline): SGHNT, YYREEE (reference sequence).